What follows describes a single T cell receptor beta chain. The input for sorted-subset replicate PCRs was around 0.2 ug DNA, some 30,000 T cell genomes. The method was immunoSEQ multiplex PCR; TCRdb's version includes in-frame clones alone and lacks a portion of them. This sample has around 690,000 clones, with less than 95% found just once. Donors were healthy HIV-negative adults without recently reported acute infections or vaccinations. The CDR3 covers 13 residues. Germline CDR1 and CDR2: LNHDA and SQIVND (reference sequence). V was trimmed by 5 bases and J by 3 bases, leaving 8 bases between them. The data were taken from a study of shared clonotypes between healthy human individuals.

The source is a man in his late teens or twenties in good health. Some clones in this sample may be carry-over from other donors' samples. Sequencing was done on a sample of memory CD8+ T cells from PBMCs. The subset: CD45RO+ cells pooled with CCR7-negative TemRA cells. V is TRBV19 and J is TRBJ1-5; D is undetermined. CDR3 residues: CASSGEFNQPQHF. The CDR3 DNA reads as TGTGCCAGTAGTGGGGAATTCAATCAGCCCCAGCATTTT.